This TCR beta chain was identified during a study of OX40 agonist ivuxolimab in advanced cancers. Study in general: At approximately 83% male, the cohort had a mean age of approximately 64 years, ranging from roughly 20 to 85. Prior anti-PD-1, anti-PD-L1 or anti-CTLA-4 therapy did not bar entry, and about 40% had some.

Sequencing used immunoSEQ multiplex PCR; TCRdb keeps in-frame clones, though not all of them. The sample lists about 15,000 clones, less than 90% occurring once. Study-level points and caveats: Not determined was the antigen specificity of the expanded peripheral T cells.

This CDR3 region has 15 residues. Looked up from germline, CDR1 is MGHDK and CDR2 is SYGVNS. The V end was cut by 6 bases, the J end by 0 bases, with 14 bases between. Excluded were patients having autoimmune disease history or systemic immunosuppression. This clone has a single count. Its antigen is currently unknown. This clonotype was obtained from an adult with an advanced solid tumor such as melanoma, head and neck, liver or kidney cancer. The material sequenced was CD4+ or CD8+ T cells sorted from blood, taken in a trial of the OX40 agonist ivuxolimab. V and J are TRBV25-1 and TRBJ2-5; no definite D call. The CDR3 loop is CASSVPRLYQETQYF. The DNA of the CDR3 is TGTGCCAGCAGCGTACCTAGGTTGTACCAAGAGACCCAGTACTTC.